This note documents a single T cell receptor beta chain sequence. Its antigen remains unidentified. Regarding time point: neoterminal ileum biopsy at postoperative endoscopy, about 6 months after surgery. Eligibility required adulthood, ileal or ileocolonic Crohn's disease and indicated ileocolonic resection. Germline V gene data show CDR1 as SGDLS and CDR2 as YYNGEE. The CDR3 has 16 amino acids. V was clipped by 0 bases and J by 4 bases, with 14 bases between them. This specimen comes from a study of T cell repertoires in ileal Crohn's disease. Study-wide results and caveats: Endoscopy was done a median roughly 6.9 months after surgery.

The method was immunoSEQ multiplex PCR; TCRdb's version includes in-frame clones alone and lacks a portion of them. Of tens of thousands of clones detected, approximately 91% appear once; the ten largest clones hold roughly 1.9%. The source material was ileal tissue. The J gene is TRBJ2-1, the V gene TRBV9, with D unresolved. The source is an adult with Crohn's disease. Written as DNA, the CDR3 is TGTGCCAGCAGCGTAGTGCCCCAGGTGCCTTACAATGAGCAGTTCTTC. As protein: CASSVVPQVPYNEQFF.